Shown below are 23 T cell receptor beta chains from a single sample sequenced in a study of CD8+ T cells in alopecia areata. In each case, RNA was isolated and then reverse transcribed into cDNA as the sequencing template. The table came from immunoSEQ multiplex PCR; TCRdb's copy has only in-frame clones and leaves some out. The sample shows under 25,000 clones, about 70% of them seen only once. Alopecia areata patients had lesional scalp punch biopsies and peripheral blood taken from them. Source: skin, taken at week 0. These receptors came from a human donor with alopecia areata.

The chain couples TRBV7-8 to TRBJ1-6; D is undetermined. CDR3 length equals 14 residues. V lost 4 bases to trimming and J lost 9 bases, with 13 bases between them. Germline values: CDR1 SGHVS, CDR2 FQNEAQ. CDR3 nucleotides: TGTGCCAGCAGCTCTAGAGATAGCGGTTCACCCCTCCACTTT. Its protein product is CASSSRDSGSPLHF.

This rearrangement joins TRBV14 to TRBJ2-1, with 11 bases lining up with TRBD2. Losses at the gene ends were 2 bases for V and 7 bases for J; bases not matched to a gene: 13. Looked up from germline, CDR1 is SGHDN and CDR2 is FVKESK. The CDR3 spans 18 residues. This CDR3 is CASSQRLLAGAPRNEQFF. The CDR3 DNA reads as TGTGCCAGCAGCCAACGTCTACTAGCGGGGGCGCCCCGTAATGAGCAGTTCTTC.

In this sample, this clone turned up a few times. The chain combines TRBV19 with TRBJ2-5; D uncertain. Germline values: CDR1 LNHDA, CDR2 SQIVND (reference sequence). The CDR3 totals 14 residues. The germline V and J ends were trimmed by 3 bases and 5 bases, with 13 bases remaining between them. In DNA, the CDR3 is TGTGCCAGTAGTATCGGGCTAAGGTCGGAGACCCAGTACTTC. Translation gives CASSIGLRSETQYF.

The V call is TRBV4-3, the J call TRBJ1-2, with 11 bases lining up with TRBD1. The CDR3 totals 16 residues. Germline assignment: CDR1 LGHNA and CDR2 YSLEER. The V and J ends lost 0 bases and 8 bases, in that order; junction bases with no gene match: 8. In DNA, the CDR3 is TGCGCCAGCAGCCAAGATAGGACAGGGGGCGGTGAAGGCTACACCTTC. The encoded protein is CASSQDRTGGGEGYTF.

The chain joins TRBV2 to TRBJ1-1; D remains unclear. Germline V gene data show CDR1 as SNHLY and CDR2 as FYNNEI. CDR3 length equals 14 residues. V was pared by 2 bases and J by 2 bases, with 9 bases between. The CDR3 nucleotides read TGTGCCAGCAGTGAATCCGGGTCTAACACTGAAGCTTTCTTT. This codes for CASSESGSNTEAFF.

The chain links TRBV30 to TRBJ2-1; 9 bases are a match to TRBD2. The length of the CDR3 is 13 residues. Germline loops: CDR1 GTSNPN, CDR2 SVGIG (reference sequence). J gave up 10 bases and V 2 bases, and 6 bases lay outside the gene matches. This CDR3 reads CAWSSVAGEEQFF. CDR3 DNA sequence: TGTGCCTGGAGTAGTGTAGCGGGGGAGGAGCAGTTCTTC.

The V and J genes are TRBV25-1 and TRBJ2-5; unclear D gene. The V end lost 2 bases, the J end lost 5 bases, and 9 bases lay between the germline ends. The CDR3 totals 13 residues. The germline CDR1 and CDR2 sequences are MGHDK and SYGVNS. The CDR3 DNA reads TGTGCCAGCAGTGAAGGGGTCGGGGAGACCCAGTACTTC. This encodes CASSEGVGETQYF.

The CDR3 nucleotides read TGTGCCAGTAGTCCCCCAGGACTAGCGGGGGCTATAACCGGGGAGCTGTTTTTT. Its translation is CASSPPGLAGAITGELFF. This chain uses TRBV19 with TRBJ2-2; 13 positions agree with TRBD2. V was clipped by 5 bases and J by 5 bases; unmatched bases: 11. The CDR3 loop spans 18 amino acids. Germline V gene sequence: CDR1 LNHDA, CDR2 SQIVND (reference sequence).

V gene TRBV6-5 combines with J gene TRBJ2-7; D possibly corresponds to TRBD2 (7 bases). CDR3 length: 15 residues. Trimming left V 2 bases short and J 2 bases short, with 13 bases between. CDR1 is MNHEY and CDR2 is SVGAGI in the germline V gene. The CDR3 reads CASSYEGGRTYEQYF. The DNA of the CDR3 is TGTGCCAGCAGTTACGAGGGGGGGCGCACCTACGAGCAGTACTTC.

DNA for the CDR3: TGTGCCATCAGTGAGTCGGCAGGCGGAGGTACAGATACGCAGTATTTT. Translating gives CAISESAGGGTDTQYF. The J gene is TRBJ2-3, the V gene TRBV10-3; D possibly corresponds to TRBD2 (5 bases). The CDR3 contains 16 residues. Trimming took off 0 bases at V and 3 bases at J, with 13 bases between the two ends. From germline, CDR1 is ENHRY and CDR2 SYGVKD.

The chain links TRBV5-8 to TRBJ1-3, with D perhaps TRBD1 (6 bases). This CDR3 is built from 17 residues. V shed 2 bases and J shed 2 bases, with 17 bases lying between them. CDR1 is SGHTS, CDR2 YDEGEE, per germline. This chain's CDR3 is CASSFGLWTATGNTIYF. The CDR3 nucleotides read TGTGCCAGCAGCTTTGGTCTCTGGACAGCGACTGGAAACACCATATATTTT.

The genes are TRBV7-8 and TRBJ1-2; 7 nucleotides agree with TRBD1. This CDR3 is built from 13 residues. The ends lost 7 bases at V and 13 bases at J; junction bases unmatched: 15. CDR1 and CDR2 from the germline V gene are SGHVS and FQNEAQ. In nucleotides, the CDR3 is TGTGCCAGCAACGAACTCGGACAGGCTCGATTCACCTTC. Translating gives CASNELGQARFTF.

This clone showed up just a few times. This rearrangement joins TRBV7-6 to TRBJ2-1; 12 nucleotides agree with TRBD2. This CDR3 has 16 amino acids. V trimming: 5 bases; J trimming: 8 bases; junction bases outside the gene matches: 10. The germline CDR1 and CDR2 sequences are SGHVS and FNYEAQ. Written as DNA, the CDR3 is TGTGCCAGCAGCCCCGCTAGCGGGGGGGCCGGGCATGAGCAGTTCTTC. It translates to CASSPASGGAGHEQFF.

This clone occurred once. The chain has TRBV5-1 and TRBJ2-1, with 7 bases identical to TRBD1. The CDR3 covers 16 residues. The ends lost 2 bases at V and 4 bases at J; junction bases unmatched: 9. Germline V gene sequence: CDR1 SGHRS, CDR2 YFSETQ. The CDR3 region has the DNA TGCGCCAGCAGCTTACGACAGGGCGAGGGTTACAATGAGCAGTTCTTC. Its translation is CASSLRQGEGYNEQFF.

The chain couples TRBV21-1 to TRBJ2-1; the listed D gene, TRBD2, was not tested against the DNA. TRBV21-1 constitutes a pseudogene. The CDR3 totals 17 residues. CDR3 protein: CASSFGIATPSDNEQFF. The CDR3 DNA reads TGTGCCAGCAGTTTTGGCATAGCTACACCTTCCGACAATGAGCAGTTCTTC.

The chain links TRBV5-1 to TRBJ2-7; 8 bases fit TRBD1. V trimming: 1 base; J trimming: 6 bases; junction bases outside the gene matches: 3. The CDR3 sequence is 13 residues long. Germline V gives CDR1 SGHRS, CDR2 YFSETQ. Here the CDR3 DNA reads TGCGCCAGCAGCTTGAAACAGGGGGTCGAGCAGTACTTC. The encoded protein is CASSLKQGVEQYF.

This clone has a handful of counts. The rearrangement joins TRBV4-1 to TRBJ1-3, with D perhaps matching TRBD1 (5 bases). The germline V gene has CDR1 MGHRA and CDR2 YSYEKL. Trimming cost V 0 bases and J 2 bases, with 11 bases left between them. This CDR3 is built from 16 residues. CDR3 amino acids: CASSQDGGSPGNTIYF. The DNA for the CDR3 is TGCGCCAGCAGCCAAGATGGGGGGTCCCCTGGAAACACCATATATTTT.

CDR3 DNA sequence: TGTGCCAGCAGCTTAGTATTGGGGGAGACCCAGTACTTC. This gives the protein CASSLVLGETQYF. The rearrangement links TRBV7-8 to TRBJ2-5; D gene ambiguous. Between the trimmed V and J ends, which lost 1 base and 5 bases, there was a span of 8 bases. The CDR3 contains 13 residues. The germline CDR1 and CDR2 sequences are SGHVS and FQNEAQ.

The gene calls are TRBV5-1 and TRBJ2-5; TRBD1 matches 11 bases. The last part of the DNA fits TRBJ2-7 better; the J call may be wrong. Per the germline V gene, CDR1 is SGHRS and CDR2 is YFSETQ. This CDR3 comprises 14 residues. The CDR3 spells CASSSGQGEHEQYF. Here the CDR3 DNA reads TGCGCCAGCAGCTCGGGACAGGGGGAACACGAGCAGTACTTC.

The V call is TRBV29-1, the J call TRBJ1-1, with TRBD1 matching over 12 bases. Germline V lookup: CDR1 SQVTM, CDR2 ANQGSEA. The V segment lost 7 bases and the J segment 5 bases; nucleotides outside the gene matches: 2. CDR3 length: 12 amino acids. The CDR3 reads CSGGQGATEAFF. CDR3 in DNA: TGCAGCGGGGGACAGGGGGCGACTGAAGCTTTCTTT.

The chain is built from TRBV5-5 and TRBJ2-1; D is ambiguous. V lost 7 bases and J lost 9, with 17 bases in between. Germline CDR1 SGHKS, CDR2 YYEKEE (reference sequence). The CDR3 consists of 13 residues. The CDR3 spells CASLPRQNGEQFF. In DNA, the CDR3 is TGTGCCAGCCTACCAAGGCAGAACGGTGAGCAGTTCTTC.

This chain uses TRBV6-5 with TRBJ1-2; D possibly corresponds to TRBD1 (6 bases). The germline gives CDR1 MNHEY, CDR2 SVGAGI. Trimming removed 6 bases from V and 4 bases from J, with 15 bases in between. The CDR3 has 14 residues. Here the CDR3 DNA reads TGTGCCAGCAGCATACAGGGTGGGGGCTATGGCTACACCTTC. It codes for CASSIQGGGYGYTF.

The table lists this clone with a few counts. This chain links TRBV7-2 with TRBJ2-3, with a tentative D call TRBD2 (7 bases). The germline V gene has CDR1 SGHTA and CDR2 FQGNSA. Trimming cost V 4 bases and J 0 bases, with 14 bases left between them. This CDR3 is built from 16 residues. Here the CDR3 DNA reads TGTGCCAGCAGCTCTGAATGGGGGGGCAGCACAGATACGCAGTATTTT. The encoded protein is CASSSEWGGSTDTQYF.